Following are 12 T cell receptor beta chains from one sample sequenced in a study of T cell clusters in autoimmune cytopenias (dated by TCRdb to 2018 to 2020). Per sample, approximately 250 ng of peripheral blood genomic DNA, approximately 37,500 genome equivalents, was used for TRB amplification. The sequencer listed for this sample is Illumina MiSeq. TRB rearrangements were amplified by multiplex PCR following a touch-down protocol, with the TRB-A and TRB-B primer pools mixed in one tube. After TCRdb reprocessed the reads, each CDR3 protein sequence was kept as one row, without DNA. This sample's clone table shows about 5,000 distinct CDR3 sequences. Roughly 19% of the sample goes to the ten largest clones. These data were also filed under a second study, of T cell repertoires in aging, cancer and after chemotherapy.

What was sequenced was peripheral blood. Source of these receptors: a human donor in good health.

Judged by frequency, this clonotype is medium-sized. The chain carries TRBV5-1 and TRBJ2-3; TCRdb calls TRBD1, which cannot be checked without DNA. The CDR3 is 15 residues long. From germline, CDR1 is SGHRS and CDR2 YFSETQ. The CDR3 reads CASSPAQARTDTQYF.

The rearrangement uses TRBV5-1 and TRBJ2-5; TCRdb's D gene call, TRBD1, goes unchecked for lack of DNA. Germline CDR1 reads SGHRS; CDR2 reads YFSETQ. The CDR3 spans 16 residues. The chain's CDR3 is CASSSEPQGAMETQYF.

The chain uses TRBV5-1 and TRBJ2-3; TCRdb's D gene call, TRBD1, goes unchecked for lack of DNA. CDR1 is SGHRS and CDR2 is YFSETQ in the germline V gene. The CDR3 is 17 amino acids. The CDR3 is CASSLAVRGRSTDTQYF.

V usage is TRBV6-2 or TRBV6-3 and J usage is TRBJ2-7; TCRdb designates TRBD1, a call that cannot be tested without DNA. Germline V lookup: CDR1 MNHEY, CDR2 SVGEGT. This CDR3 spans 14 amino acids. The chain's CDR3 is CASSYGRGPYEQYF.

Its frequency marks this clonotype as medium-sized (0.01 to 0.1%). The genes are TRBV19 and TRBJ1-2. CDR1 and CDR2 (germline): LNHDA, SQIVND (reference sequence). There are 13 residues in the CDR3. This CDR3 is CASSIKGNYGYTF.

V usage is TRBV7-2 and J usage is TRBJ2-3; lacking DNA, the TRBD2 call made by TCRdb goes unchecked. The CDR3 is made up of 16 amino acids. Looked up from germline, CDR1 is SGHTA and CDR2 is FQGNSA. CDR3 amino acids: CASSLTSGRAADTQYF.

The J gene is TRBJ1-1, the V gene TRBV12-3 or TRBV12-4; TCRdb proposes TRBD1, but this gene call is untestable without DNA. This CDR3 comprises 16 residues. The CDR3 sequence is CASSPTDRALSTEAFF.

The gene calls are TRBV5-4 and TRBJ1-4; the TCRdb D gene call, TRBD1, has no DNA to confirm it. The germline gives CDR1 SGHNT, CDR2 YYREEE (reference sequence). The CDR3 consists of 16 residues. CDR3 sequence: CASSPYGTLASEKLFF.

By frequency, this clonotype registers medium-sized. The V gene is TRBV27, the J gene TRBJ1-6; TCRdb's D gene call, TRBD1, goes unchecked for lack of DNA. Germline CDR1 and CDR2: MNHEY and SMNVEV (reference sequence). CDR3 size: 20 residues. The CDR3 reads CASSRQTRDRAYSYNSPLHF.

This CDR3 is CASSQVVGNEQFF. The J gene is TRBJ2-1, the V gene TRBV4-2. From germline, CDR1 is LGHNA and CDR2 YNFKEQ. CDR3 length equals 13 residues.

Considering frequency, this clonotype is medium-sized. This chain links TRBV6-4 with TRBJ2-2. The germline CDR1 and CDR2 sequences are MRHNA and SNTAGT. The CDR3 runs to 13 residues. Here the CDR3 reads CASSDSDTGELFF.

This clonotype is identified as medium-sized from frequency. This chain links TRBV15 with TRBJ2-1. Germline values: CDR1 LNHNV, CDR2 YYDKDF (reference sequence). The CDR3 runs 14 residues. The CDR3 loop reads CATSRDLGLHEQFF.